This is a list of T cell receptor beta chains from one sample in a study of blood T cell repertoires in COVID-19. Repertoires were generated with immunoSEQ multiplex PCR, while TCRdb's copy carries only in-frame clones and drops some. The table lists fewer than 600,000 clones, roughly nine tenths of them singletons. Source material: peripheral blood. The receptors were sampled from a man between 18 and 35 years old with COVID-19, enrolled during active disease. The CDR3 runs from the conserved cysteine through the conserved F or W. The order of the fields is CDR3 DNA, CDR3 protein, J gene, clone size, D gene, V gene. A D gene is named only where the DNA matches it firmly. The size field is filled for only some rows; it gives once, few, many or a size class.

cdr3_nt: TGTGCCAGCGCCGGGACTAGCGGGTATCGGCGGGACGAGCAGTACTTC
cdr3_aa: CASAGTSGYRRDEQYF
j_call: TRBJ2-7
clone_size: .
d_call: TRBD2
v_call: TRBV28

cdr3_nt: TGTGCCAGCAGCGTAGGGACAGCGGGCGAGCAGTACTTC
cdr3_aa: CASSVGTAGEQYF
j_call: TRBJ2-7
clone_size: .
d_call: .
v_call: TRBV6-5

cdr3_nt: TGTGCCTGGAGTGGATCCCCAGGGGCGGGGCAGTACTTC
cdr3_aa: CAWSGSPGAGQYF
j_call: TRBJ2-7
clone_size: once
d_call: .
v_call: TRBV30

cdr3_nt: TGTGCCAGCAGCACCCGACAGGTTACCTCTGGAAACACCATATATTTT
cdr3_aa: CASSTRQVTSGNTIYF
j_call: TRBJ1-3
clone_size: .
d_call: .
v_call: TRBV11-3

cdr3_nt: TGTGCCAGCAGCCACGCCCGGAACAGGTTCTCGATTGACGGGGAGCTGTTTTTT
cdr3_aa: CASSHARNRFSIDGELFF
j_call: TRBJ2-2
clone_size: few
d_call: .
v_call: TRBV3-1/TRBV3-2

cdr3_nt: TGTGCCAGCAGCCAAGATGGGTCTAGCGGCTCCTACGAGCAGTACTTC
cdr3_aa: CASSQDGSSGSYEQYF
j_call: TRBJ2-7
clone_size: .
d_call: TRBD2
v_call: TRBV4-2

cdr3_nt: TGTGCCAGCAGTTTATCGGGATCAAGCGGCAATGAGCAGTTCTTC
cdr3_aa: CASSLSGSSGNEQFF
j_call: TRBJ2-1
clone_size: once
d_call: .
v_call: TRBV27

cdr3_nt: TGTGCCAGCAGCCCCATTAACACCGGGGAGCTGTTTTTT
cdr3_aa: CASSPINTGELFF
j_call: TRBJ2-2
clone_size: .
d_call: .
v_call: TRBV3-1/TRBV3-2

cdr3_nt: TGTGCCAGTAGTATCGTAGCGGGGACTGGTGATGAGCAGTTCTTC
cdr3_aa: CASSIVAGTGDEQFF
j_call: TRBJ2-1
clone_size: .
d_call: TRBD2
v_call: TRBV19

cdr3_nt: TGTGCCAGCAGTGAACAGATTTCGAGCAATCAGCCCCAGCATTTT
cdr3_aa: CASSEQISSNQPQHF
j_call: TRBJ1-5
clone_size: .
d_call: .
v_call: TRBV2

cdr3_nt: TGTGCCACCAGCAGAGAAGGGAGGGTTGGTCAGCCCCAGCATTTT
cdr3_aa: CATSREGRVGQPQHF
j_call: TRBJ1-5
clone_size: .
d_call: .
v_call: TRBV15

cdr3_nt: TGTGCCAGCAGCTCACGGGACAGCGCCTATGGCTACACCTTC
cdr3_aa: CASSSRDSAYGYTF
j_call: TRBJ1-2
clone_size: .
d_call: TRBD1
v_call: TRBV5-5

cdr3_nt: TGTGCCAGCAGTCCGGACAGGGGGTTTCTCTACGAGCAGTACTTC
cdr3_aa: CASSPDRGFLYEQYF
j_call: TRBJ2-7
clone_size: once
d_call: TRBD1
v_call: TRBV9

cdr3_nt: TGTGCCAGCAGCCACACAGACCGCGAGCAGTACTTC
cdr3_aa: CASSHTDREQYF
j_call: TRBJ2-7
clone_size: once
d_call: .
v_call: TRBV6-6

cdr3_nt: TGTGCCAGCAAGGAAGACAGAGAAGCTTTCTTT
cdr3_aa: CASKEDREAFF
j_call: TRBJ1-1
clone_size: few
d_call: .
v_call: TRBV6-5